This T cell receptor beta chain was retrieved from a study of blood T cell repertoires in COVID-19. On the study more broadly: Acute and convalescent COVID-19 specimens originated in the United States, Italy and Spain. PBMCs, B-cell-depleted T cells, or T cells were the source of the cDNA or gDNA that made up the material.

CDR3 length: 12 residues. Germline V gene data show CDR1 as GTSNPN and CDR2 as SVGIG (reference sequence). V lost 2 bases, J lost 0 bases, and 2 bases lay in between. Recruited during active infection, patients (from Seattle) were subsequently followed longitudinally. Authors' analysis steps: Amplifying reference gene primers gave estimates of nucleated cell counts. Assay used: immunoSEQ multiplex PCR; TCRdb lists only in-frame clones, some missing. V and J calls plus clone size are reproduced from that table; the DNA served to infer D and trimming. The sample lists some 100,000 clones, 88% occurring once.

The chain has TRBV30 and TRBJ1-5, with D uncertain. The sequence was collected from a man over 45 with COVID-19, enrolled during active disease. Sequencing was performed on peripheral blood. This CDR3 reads CAWSYSNQPQHF. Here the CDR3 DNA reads TGTGCCTGGAGTTATAGCAATCAGCCCCAGCATTTT.